Shown below are 7 T cell receptor beta chains from a single sample sequenced in a study of OX40 agonist ivuxolimab in advanced cancers. Libraries were constructed by the immunoSEQ multiplex PCR assay. The table comes from immuneACCESS by way of TCRdb, which keeps in-frame sequences with V and J called. Part of the clones is missing from these tables; in studies checked, under half for an unresolved V gene and the rest for unknown reasons. Recorded for this sample are over 15,000 clones; 80% to 90% of them occurred a single time. The ten largest clones add up to around 28% of the sample. Source: CD4+ or CD8+ T cells sorted from blood, taken in a trial of the OX40 agonist ivuxolimab. Source of these receptors: an adult with an advanced solid tumor such as melanoma, head and neck, liver or kidney cancer.

This rearrangement joins TRBV13 to TRBJ2-3; 12 bases map to TRBD2. The J segment lost 2 bases and the V segment lost 6 bases, leaving 6 bases of the junction unmatched. Germline V gene data show CDR1 as PRHDT and CDR2 as FYEKMQ (reference sequence). This CDR3 is built from 16 residues. CDR3 coding DNA: TGTGCCAGCAGATCCGGGACTAGCGGGTACACAGATACGCAGTATTTT. Protein sequence: CASRSGTSGYTDTQYF. The full variable domain, with the rest looked up from reference TRBV13 and TRBJ2-3, is AAGVIQSPRHLIKEKRETATLKCYPIPRHDTVYWYQQGPGQDPQFLISFYEKMQSDKGSIPDRFSAQQFSDYHSELNMSSLELGDSALYFCASRSGTSGYTDTQYFGPGTRLTVL.

V is TRBV20-1 and J is TRBJ2-2; D not resolved. The CDR3 is 11 residues long. Germline CDR1 DFQATT, CDR2 SNEGSKA (reference sequence). V dropped 4 bases and J dropped 4 bases, with 4 bases sitting between them. CDR3 amino acids: CSAIFTGELFF. CDR3 sequence (DNA): TGCAGTGCTATATTCACCGGGGAGCTGTTTTTT.

There are a few counts of this clone. V usage is TRBV6-5 and J usage is TRBJ2-7, with D possibly matching TRBD1 (5 bases). Germline V gives CDR1 MNHEY, CDR2 SVGAGI. Trimming shortened V by 5 bases and J by 2 bases, and 13 bases separated the two germline ends. The CDR3 is 14 amino acids. CDR3 DNA sequence: TGTGCCAGCAGTCCCGGGTCAGGGCCCTACGAGCAGTACTTC. This codes for CASSPGSGPYEQYF.

The chain carries TRBV19 and TRBJ2-2; D unresolved. Trimming took 0 bases from V and 9 from J, leaving 5 bases between them. Germline V gives CDR1 LNHDA, CDR2 SQIVND (reference sequence). The CDR3 contains 12 residues. CDR3 region: CASSIDQRELFF. CDR3 sequence (DNA): TGTGCCAGTAGTATAGATCAAAGGGAGCTGTTTTTT. The whole variable domain, filled in from reference TRBV19 and TRBJ2-2, reads DGGITQSPKYLFRKEGQNVTLSCEQNLNHDAMYWYRQDPGQGLRLIYYSQIVNDFQKGDIAEGYSVSREKKESFPLTVTSAQKNPTAFYLCASSIDQRELFFGEGSRLTVL.

This clone occurred a few times. The chain couples TRBV2 to TRBJ2-1; D is unresolved. CDR3 length: 13 residues. The germline V gene has CDR1 SNHLY and CDR2 FYNNEI. The V end lost 3 bases, the J end lost 10 bases, and 13 bases lay between the germline ends. CDR3 sequence: CASSDTELSEQFF. DNA for the CDR3: TGTGCCAGCAGTGACACCGAACTTAGCGAGCAGTTCTTC.

The chain couples TRBV6-5 to TRBJ2-5, with D possibly being TRBD1 (5 bases). CDR1 MNHEY and CDR2 SVGAGI come from the germline V gene. The CDR3 covers 16 residues. V lost 0 bases and J lost 4, with 15 bases in between. The CDR3 region is CASSYSGRSLRETQYF. The CDR3 DNA reads TGTGCCAGCAGTTACTCGGGGCGGTCCCTGCGAGAGACCCAGTACTTC.

V is TRBV6-6 and J is TRBJ2-5; TRBD1 aligns across 10 bases. Germline lookup yields CDR1 MNHNY and CDR2 SVGAGI (reference sequence). The J segment lost 4 bases and the V segment lost 2 bases, leaving 7 bases of the junction unmatched. This CDR3 is 16 amino acids long. CDR3 protein: CASSYGRTGGSETQYF. The CDR3 DNA sequence: TGTGCCAGCAGTTACGGAAGGACAGGGGGGTCAGAGACCCAGTACTTC.